The 12 T cell receptor beta chains in this list originate from one sample, sequenced in a study of OX40 agonist ivuxolimab in advanced cancers. TCRdb's copy holds only in-frame clones and misses some; the assay was immunoSEQ multiplex PCR. Among 35,000 to 40,000 clones listed, 70% to 80% were seen once. The sequencing here drew on CD4+ or CD8+ T cells sorted from blood, taken in a trial of the OX40 agonist ivuxolimab. All receptors derive from an adult with an advanced solid tumor such as melanoma, head and neck, liver or kidney cancer.

CDR3 coding DNA: TGTGCCAGCAGTCTCCCCCCTGGTGCTAGCGGGAGGTACGAGCAGTACTTC. Translating it yields CASSLPPGASGRYEQYF. This chain uses TRBV27 with TRBJ2-7, with 11 bases matching TRBD2. Germline CDR1 and CDR2: MNHEY and SMNVEV (reference sequence). The CDR3 length is 17 residues. The V gene end was trimmed by 5 bases and the J gene end by 4 bases; junction bases not matched to a gene: 13.

This chain connects TRBV11-2 to TRBJ1-2; a weak D match, TRBD1 (6 bases). Germline assignment: CDR1 SGHAT and CDR2 FQNNGV. Deletions cut 5 bases from V and 6 bases from J, with 16 bases between. The CDR3 totals 14 residues. CDR3 nucleotide sequence: TGTGCCAGCAGCAGCACTACAGGGAGCCATGGCTACACCTTC. It codes for CASSSTTGSHGYTF. The complete variable domain, with remaining parts taken from reference TRBV11-2 and TRBJ1-2, reads EAGVAQSPRYKIIEKRQSVAFWCNPISGHATLYWYQQILGQGPKLLIQFQNNGVVDDSQLPKDRFSAERLKGVDSTLKIQPAKLEDSAVYLCASSSTTGSHGYTFGSGTRLTVV.

The CDR3 coding sequence is TGTGCCAGCAGCCCATCCGGGCCCGTGTCCGAGCAGTACTTC. Protein sequence: CASSPSGPVSEQYF. The chain has TRBV7-2 and TRBJ2-7; D gene uncertain. The V gene's germline CDR1 is SGHTA and CDR2 FQGNSA. Trimming cost V 5 bases and J 6 bases, with 17 bases left between them. The CDR3 covers 14 residues.

V gene TRBV7-2 combines with J gene TRBJ2-7, with 7 bases aligning to TRBD2. The length of the CDR3 is 13 residues. V gave up 0 bases and J gave up 5 bases; unmatched junction bases: 1. CDR1 SGHTA and CDR2 FQGNSA come from the germline V gene. CDR3 DNA sequence: TGTGCCAGCAGCTTAGCCGGGAGGAACGAGCAGTACTTC. Residues: CASSLAGRNEQYF.

V is TRBV18 and J is TRBJ2-5; unclear D gene. Trimming left V 0 bases short and J 2 bases short, with 10 bases between. CDR3 length equals 15 residues. The V gene's germline CDR1 is KGHSH and CDR2 LQKENI. In DNA form, the CDR3 reads TGTGCCAGCTCACCACCGTTCCGACCTCAAGAGACCCAGTACTTC. Residues: CASSPPFRPQETQYF.

This clone was found a few times. The chain joins TRBV4-2 to TRBJ1-1, with TRBD1 matching 8 bases. V lost 4 bases and J lost 1; bases outside the gene matches: 11. The germline V gene encodes CDR1 LGHNA and CDR2 YNFKEQ. The length of the CDR3 is 17 residues. CDR3 amino acids: CASSPSQGGATNTEAFF. CDR3 DNA: TGTGCCAGCAGCCCGTCACAGGGGGGGGCCACGAACACTGAAGCTTTCTTT.

The rearrangement joins TRBV6-5 to TRBJ2-2, with 11 bases aligning to TRBD2. After removal of 10 bases from V and 4 bases from J, the junction contained 5 bases not matched to a gene. This CDR3 contains 14 residues. Germline CDR1 is MNHEY and CDR2 is SVGAGI. The CDR3 here is CATVAGGGTGELFF. CDR3 nucleotides: TGTGCCACCGTAGCGGGAGGGGGCACCGGGGAGCTGTTTTTT.

The rearrangement links TRBV7-2 to TRBJ2-3, with TRBD2 identical over 11 bases. The V and J ends lost 7 bases and 2 bases, in that order; junction bases with no gene match: 5. CDR1 is SGHTA and CDR2 is FQGNSA in the germline V gene. The CDR3 has 15 amino acids. The CDR3 sequence is CASKTSGTLTDTQYF. The CDR3 region has the DNA TGTGCCAGCAAGACTAGCGGGACTCTCACAGATACGCAGTATTTT.

The CDR3 here is CASSQDRWISEQYF. CDR3 bases: TGCGCCAGCAGCCAGGACAGGTGGATCAGTGAGCAGTACTTC. The chain combines TRBV4-1 with TRBJ2-7, with TRBD1 matching 7 bases. The CDR3 is 14 residues long. V dropped 3 bases and J dropped 7; count of bases not matched to a gene: 9. Germline lookup yields CDR1 MGHRA and CDR2 YSYEKL.

The chain has TRBV30 and TRBJ2-1; D possibly uses TRBD1 or TRBD2 (5 bases each). V was cut by 3 bases and J by 12 bases, with 21 bases left in between. The CDR3 sequence is 14 residues long. The germline V gene encodes CDR1 GTSNPN and CDR2 SVGIG (reference sequence). The CDR3 nucleotides read TGTGCCTGGAGGGCCTCAGGGAGTCTTGCTGTGCAGTTCTTC. Protein: CAWRASGSLAVQFF. The variable domain in full, completed from reference TRBV30 and TRBJ2-1, reads SQTIHQWPATLVQPVGSPLSLECTVEGTSNPNLYWYRQAAGRGLQLLFYSVGIGQISSEVPQNLSASRPQDRQFILSSKKLLLSDSGFYLCAWRASGSLAVQFFGPGTRLTVL.

This clone was observed a few times. This rearrangement joins TRBV20-1 to TRBJ1-1, with D uncertain. The V gene's germline CDR1 is DFQATT and CDR2 SNEGSKA (reference sequence). The CDR3 spans 11 residues. Trimming took off 7 bases at V and 1 base at J, with 7 bases between the two ends. CDR3 nucleotides: TGCAGTGTACGGCGGAACACTGAAGCTTTCTTT. Protein: CSVRRNTEAFF.

This chain links TRBV6-5 with TRBJ2-3; D remains unclear. CDR1 is MNHEY, CDR2 SVGAGI, per germline. Trimming removed 4 bases from V and 0 bases from J, with 5 bases in between. The length of the CDR3 is 13 residues. The CDR3 DNA sequence: TGTGCCAGCAGTTTCAGTAGCACAGATACGCAGTATTTT. Amino acids: CASSFSSTDTQYF.